This T cell receptor beta chain emerged from a study of cytomegalovirus exposure and HLA in healthy donors (dated by TCRdb to about 2017). In the study overall: According to an earlier analysis of a few hundred of the donors, roughly 180 million T cells yielded roughly 100 million unique TCR beta sequences and 250 to 350 Gb of sequence data. On average, around 240,000 unique TCR beta nucleotide sequences were sequenced per donor among some 430 genotyped donors of the cohort, with roughly 20% of those sequences being non-productive. Both class I and class II loci were covered by HLA typing, at four-digit resolution. Rather than using new phenotypic data, the later analysis identified candidate immune exposures from TCR beta sequences and from how often those sequences occurred across donors. The number of donors typed differed by locus, with about 620-630 for A, B, C, DRB1 and DQB1, around 520 for DQA1, 600 to 610 for DPA1, and over 400 for DPB1. Besides the first cohort of about 730 subjects, a separate validation cohort made up of over a hundred different subjects was used. To study patterns of TCR occurrence, a later analysis re-analyzed previously published TCR beta repertoires from hundreds of donors and added high-resolution HLA genotyping. The study used immunosequencing to profile the T cell repertoires of hundreds of subjects and linked those repertoires to cytomegalovirus serostatus. The study aimed to test whether signatures of past pathogen exposure could be identified by cataloging public T cell receptors. Alongside the repertoire data, information on donor age, sex, ethnicity and CMV serostatus was compiled. In a later genetic analysis, genome-wide SNP genotypes for about three fifths of the roughly 670 donors were used, and that subset was treated as a discovery cohort. To decide whether each TCR beta V gene segment behaved as functional or pseudogenic, an earlier analysis of 587 of the donors relied on high-throughput TCR beta sequencing. A handful of DR-DQ haplotypes were handled as single units for association and clustering because linkage in the cohort was strong. An early release that covered about 600 HLA-typed donors contained about 300 gigabases of sequencing data and around 85 million unique TCR sequences. Of the roughly 410 genotyped donors, less than 85% were placed in the genetic ancestry cluster associated with self-reported Caucasian donors. Every discovery cohort repertoire had been produced on one sequencing platform. To predict cytomegalovirus infection status, the study combined high-throughput TCR immunosequencing, statistical association of individual TCRs with disease status, and machine learning. Overall study results and their limits: Because HLA typing was missing for some donors at each locus, association tests included only the typed subset. In an earlier analysis of 587 of the donors, most TCR beta V segments appeared in productive rearrangements about 90% or about 30% of the time, broadly matching IMGT annotations. According to a later genetic analysis, donors in an Asian-associated ancestry cluster had fewer N-insertions in productive TCRs than the approximately 650-donor mean. The only immune exposure information available for the cohort was CMV serostatus. A later analysis found that most CMV-associated TCR beta chains appeared HLA-restricted, with HLA associations seemingly driven largely by CMV exposure. Compared with equally common non-associated chains, HLA-associated TCR beta chains in a later analysis were more clonally expanded and had lower generation probabilities. Correlated functional status among segregating V segments might be attributable to linkage disequilibrium, but an unknown experimental factor could not be ruled out. Most TCR sequences were seen in very few donors, while some public TCRs were found in many individuals. Roughly uniform sequencing depth across donors was assumed in presence/absence analyses, although this assumption may not hold. In a later analysis, 16,951 TCR beta sequences were associated with specific HLA alleles at a false discovery rate of 0.05. In both the original and validation cohorts, the classifier was reported to diagnose cytomegalovirus status with high specificity and sensitivity. In vitro tests confirmed that a few of the cytomegalovirus-associated TCR beta chains recognize cytomegalovirus antigens. A group of highly shared sequence variants was considered likely to be a technical artifact of the sequencing pipeline. According to a later analysis, TCR association rates differed among HLA loci, with DRB1 alleles showing the most associated TCRs and HLA-C alleles showing the fewest. In the study, about 150 TCR beta chains were listed as associated with cytomegalovirus. Strong co-occurrence of HLA alleles, especially DR and DQ, made assigning TCR associations to individual alleles difficult. Because counts were too low, 15 to 20 rarely observed V segments, including chromosome 9 orphons, were left out of the earlier analysis of 587 of the donors. A later genetic analysis associated a missense DCLRE1C variant with V-gene and J-gene trimming of TCR beta chains, and an independent cohort replicated the association. In this cohort, only TCR beta chains were sequenced, and detectable features were limited by the absence of alpha or paired-chain data. It was suggested by the authors that the approach could potentially be generalized to other disease states and immunological phenotypes. In a later analysis, several top co-occurrence clusters were reported to appear linked to parvovirus B19, influenza, CMV and Epstein-Barr virus. Because the 87-base-pair reads could not distinguish some IMGT-functional V segments, including TRBV6-2 and TRBV6-3, those segments were excluded. A further reported finding was that TCR beta sequences accurately predicted the HLA-A and HLA-B alleles for most subjects in the first cohort.

The cohort consisted of 666 healthy bone marrow donors. All cohort members were sampled while nominally healthy, although unrecorded immune exposures were likely present. The donor tested CMV seronegative and was one of the 352 seronegative cohort members. Every donor gave a peripheral blood sample, and the peripheral blood mononuclear cells from that sample were used for TCR beta sequencing. Genomic DNA extraction from the blood cell samples was performed with the Qiagen DNeasy Blood Extraction Kit. Library preparation was by the immunoSEQ multiplex PCR assay. The multiplex PCR relied on a mix of 60 forward primers for TCR Vbeta segments and 13 reverse primers for TCR Jbeta segments. Amplification of the CDR3 region of rearranged TCR beta genes was performed with a multiplex PCR assay on genomic DNA. The Illumina HiSeq System was used to sequence the amplified TCR beta libraries as 87-base-pair reads. In the paper's pipeline: Across the roughly 670 repertoires, a later analysis counted roughly 77 million unique TCR beta chains, around 11 million of which were shared by at least two donors. Raw reads were error-corrected and collapsed into unique sequences with a nearest-neighbor algorithm that merged closely related sequences to remove PCR and sequencing errors. V, D and J gene segments were assigned by aligning CDR3 sequences to IMGT reference sequences. For a sequence to be retained, a match of at least six nucleotides was required to both a V gene segment and a J gene segment. A rearrangement was called productive if the CDR3 had no stop codons and remained in frame with V and J, and every other rearrangement was called non-productive. Following IMGT convention, CDR3 was defined as the stretch from the second conserved V-encoded cysteine up to the conserved J-encoded phenylalanine. The earlier analysis of more than 450 of the donors excluded sequences that lacked an unambiguous match to a single V gene segment. In an earlier analysis of a few hundred of the donors, a V segment was called functional when productive rearrangements were above 56.7%, and segregating when the standard deviation between donors exceeded 5%. A statistical classification framework was built for diagnosing cytomegalovirus status from the catalog of TCR beta chain sequences. In a later analysis, TCR nucleotide sequences were compared against IMGT/GENE-DB human TR gene sequences so that V and J genes could be assigned. Using the TCRdist pipeline, a later analysis assigned CDR3 sequences along with most-parsimonious VDJ recombination scenarios. In a later analysis, each TCR beta chain was defined by its CDR3 amino acid sequence together with its V-gene family, and reads lacking a unique V-gene family were excluded. In a later analysis, 450 to 600 highly shared, low-generation-probability nucleotide sequences were removed to address suspected cross-contamination and a sequencing artifact. For each public chain, a later analysis derived a clonal expansion index from normalized ranks of inferred template counts within each repertoire. In a later analysis, generation probabilities were computed with a VDJ recombination model fitted to out-of-frame rearrangements, and the resulting probabilities were checked against IGoR. A later analysis scored TCR-TCR, TCR-HLA and TCR-CMV co-occurrence with hypergeometric tests, applying a repertoire-size bias correction to TCR pairs. False discovery rates were estimated in a later analysis by permuting HLA or CMV assignments 20 times. In a later analysis, co-occurring TCRs were grouped with DBSCAN, and TCRdist sequence similarity was added when clustering was performed within HLA-allele-positive subsets. Repertoires with fewer than 30,000 or more than 120,000 public chains were left out of co-occurrence clustering, as were about 5 repertoires with anomalous nucleotide sharing. Entries here come from immuneACCESS through TCRdb and include only in-frame sequences with V and J called. Some clones fail to appear in such tables; in the studies checked, an unresolved V gene covers under half of the shortfall, and the cause of the remainder is unknown. Clone size and the V and J calls come from that table; the DNA yielded D and trimming. The sample records some 140,000 clones, 70% to 80% of which are singletons. The ten largest clones capture over 2% of the sample.

Of note for this clone: Its antigen is unknown. The record has no base qualities; no much larger clone is one base away.

The germline V gene provides CDR1 MRHNA and CDR2 SNTAGT. Counted from cysteine to phenylalanine, this CDR3 has 15 amino acids. Only CDR3 DNA is held: 45 bases, read in frame from base 1. The junction shows trimming of 2 bases on V and 2 bases on J, plus 10 bases between the germline ends. The chain joins TRBV6-4 to TRBJ2-1; the D gene is possibly TRBD1, with 6 bases matching. This sequence originates from a young man in good health and CMV-seronegative. Source material: PBMCs. The DNA reads as follows: TGTGCCAGCAGTGACGAGGGGGAGACCTACAATGAGCAGTTCTTC. Its protein product is CASSDEGETYNEQFF.